A selection of T cell receptor beta chains follows, all from one sample in a study of cytomegalovirus exposure and HLA in healthy donors. Libraries were prepared by immunoSEQ multiplex PCR; TCRdb keeps only in-frame clonotypes and omits some of them. The profile shows roughly 150,000 clones, 60% to 80% of them singletons. The sample taken for sequencing was PBMCs. The source is a male donor in good health and CMV-seronegative. Each CDR3 is given with its conserved first and last residue. A D gene is named only where the DNA matches it firmly. Clone size, where shown, is once, few, many, or a class for clones that have expanded.

d_call	v_call	clone_size	j_call	cdr3_nt	cdr3_aa
TRBD2	TRBV5-4	.	TRBJ2-1	TGTGCCAGCAGCTCAGCGGGACTAGCGGCCAATGAGCAGTTCTTC	CASSSAGLAANEQFF
TRBD1	TRBV29-1	once	TRBJ1-2	TGCAGCGTTGAAGGCCTGATCGACAGGGGCTATGGCTACACCTTC	CSVEGLIDRGYGYTF
.	TRBV2	.	TRBJ2-2	TGTGCCAGCAGAGGGGGCACCGGGGAGCTGTTTTTT	CASRGGTGELFF
TRBD2	TRBV5-4	.	TRBJ2-5	TGTGCCAGCAGCGCTAGCGGGGGGTTCAAAGAGACCCAGTACTTC	CASSASGGFKETQYF
TRBD2	TRBV6-5	.	TRBJ2-1	TGTGCCAGCACCCTTAGCGGGAGTTTGGATGAGCAGTTCTTC	CASTLSGSLDEQFF
TRBD1	TRBV6-5	.	TRBJ1-2	TGTGCCAGCAGTTACGGCAGGGGGTTAAACTATGGCTACACCTTC	CASSYGRGLNYGYTF
TRBD1	TRBV9	.	TRBJ1-2	TGTGCCAGCAGCACCCAGACAGGGGGCTATGGCTACACCTTC	CASSTQTGGYGYTF
TRBD1	TRBV4-1	.	TRBJ1-1	TGCGCCAGCAGCCACGACAGGGTCGGGAACACTGAAGCTTTCTTT	CASSHDRVGNTEAFF
TRBD1	TRBV11-2	.	TRBJ1-6	TGTGCCAGCAGCCCACGGACAGGGGTCTTTTCACCCCTCCACTTT	CASSPRTGVFSPLHF
.	TRBV10-3	.	TRBJ1-1	TGTGCCATCAGTGAACTGGGGGGAGGCACTGAAGCTTTCTTT	CAISELGGGTEAFF
TRBD2	TRBV5-4	.	TRBJ2-7	TGTGCCAGCAGCTTTAGCGGGGGGGCACCCTACGAGCAGTACTTC	CASSFSGGAPYEQYF
.	TRBV7-6	.	TRBJ1-3	TGTGCCAGCAGCTCCGCGGGGGGCTCTGGAAACACCATATATTTT	CASSSAGGSGNTIYF
.	TRBV5-5	.	TRBJ1-1	TGTGCCAGCAGCTTGGGGACACAGAACACTGAAGCTTTCTTT	CASSLGTQNTEAFF
TRBD1	TRBV20-1	.	TRBJ2-5	TGCAGTGCTTCACAGGGGGGCCAGTACTTC	CSASQGGQYF
TRBD2	TRBV27	once	TRBJ2-1	TGTGCCAGCACCTCGGGGGGGCGGAGGGGGGGGAATGAGCAGTTCTTC	CASTSGGRRGGNEQFF
.	TRBV6-1	.	TRBJ2-5	TGTGCCAGCAGTGAACAGGGCCAAGAGACCCAGTACTTC	CASSEQGQETQYF
TRBD1	TRBV4-2	few	TRBJ1-6	TGTGCCAGCAGCCAAGCCAACAGGGGCTCCTATAATTCACCCCTCCACTTT	CASSQANRGSYNSPLHF
.	TRBV9	.	TRBJ1-6	TGTGCCAGCAGCCCGGGTAATTCACCCCTCCACTTT	CASSPGNSPLHF
TRBD1	TRBV29-1	.	TRBJ1-5	TGCAGCGTTGAAGAAGGGGGCGGGCAGCCCCAGCATTTT	CSVEEGGGQPQHF
.	TRBV4-2	.	TRBJ2-7	TGTGCCAGCAGCCAAGATATGATAGCCCCGGACGAGCAGTACTTC	CASSQDMIAPDEQYF
TRBD1	TRBV6-1	.	TRBJ1-2	TGTGCCAGCAGTGACCCCAGGGCGACAGGGAGGTCCTATGGCTACACCTTC	CASSDPRATGRSYGYTF
.	TRBV5-6	few	TRBJ1-1	TGTGCCAGCAGCTTGGCCAGCAGGGGTGAAGCTTTCTTT	CASSLASRGEAFF
TRBD1	TRBV25-1	.	TRBJ1-6	TGTGCCACCGGACAGGGTGGATCACCCCTCCACTTT	CATGQGGSPLHF
TRBD2	TRBV19	.	TRBJ2-1	TGTGCCAGTACCCGGGGGGGTTCCGCATACAATGAGCAGTTCTTC	CASTRGGSAYNEQFF
TRBD1	TRBV7-9	.	TRBJ1-2	TGTGCCAGCAGCTTAGTAGTCAGGGGGCAAGGCTACACCTTC	CASSLVVRGQGYTF
TRBD2	TRBV15	.	TRBJ2-1	TGTGCCACCAGCAGAGATGGAGGACCGGGACTACTATACAATGAGCAGTTCTTC	CATSRDGGPGLLYNEQFF
TRBD2	TRBV5-1	.	TRBJ2-2	TGCGCCAGCAGCACCGGACTAGCTGGTCCCGGGGAGCTGTTTTTT	CASSTGLAGPGELFF
.	TRBV6-1	.	TRBJ1-5	TGTGCCAGCAGACAGGGAAACAATCAGCCCCAGCATTTT	CASRQGNNQPQHF
TRBD1	TRBV4-3	.	TRBJ1-2	TGCGCCAGCAGCCAAGGACAGGGTAACGGCTACACCTTC	CASSQGQGNGYTF
TRBD2	TRBV9	.	TRBJ2-3	TGTGCCAGCAGCGTAACGGGACTAGCCTCAGATACGCAGTATTTT	CASSVTGLASDTQYF
.	TRBV28	.	TRBJ1-1	TGTGCCAGCAGTTTCCGCAGTACTGAAGCTTTCTTT	CASSFRSTEAFF
.	TRBV11-2	.	TRBJ1-1	TGTGCCAGCAGCTTTACAGTCTCGAACACTGAAGCTTTCTTT	CASSFTVSNTEAFF
TRBD2	TRBV15	.	TRBJ2-1	TGTGCCACCAGCAGAGGTAGGGAGGGCGGGAATGAGCAGTTCTTC	CATSRGREGGNEQFF
.	TRBV29-1	.	TRBJ2-7	TGCAGCGTTGAAATTGGAGGATACGAGCAGTACTTC	CSVEIGGYEQYF
.	TRBV7-8	.	TRBJ1-3	TGTGCCAGCAGCTTAGCGAGGGGGTATGAAAACACCATATATTTT	CASSLARGYENTIYF
.	TRBV5-6	.	TRBJ2-7	TGTGCCAGCAGCCGCGGACAGTACTACGAGCAGTACTTC	CASSRGQYYEQYF
.	TRBV27	.	TRBJ1-2	TGTGCCAGCTCGGGGACTTCTTCCTCTAACTATGGCTACACCTTC	CASSGTSSSNYGYTF
.	TRBV25-1	.	TRBJ2-7	TGTGCCAGCAGTGGATCCGGGACAAGGGGGTCCTACGAGCAGTACTTC	CASSGSGTRGSYEQYF
.	TRBV7-3	many	TRBJ2-7	TGTGCCAGCAGCTTAAGTCTAGTCGGCGAGCAGTACTTC	CASSLSLVGEQYF
TRBD1	TRBV4-2	.	TRBJ2-1	TGTGCCAGCAGCCAAGAGGACAGGGGCTCCTACAATGAGCAGTTCTTC	CASSQEDRGSYNEQFF
TRBD1	TRBV7-9	.	TRBJ2-7	TGTGCCAGCAGCTTAGGGGACAGGGGGGGCTACGAGCAGTACTTC	CASSLGDRGGYEQYF
TRBD1	TRBV4-1	.	TRBJ2-7	TGCGCCAGCAGCCAACAGGGGGCCTACGAGCAGTACTTC	CASSQQGAYEQYF
TRBD1	TRBV7-9	.	TRBJ2-5	TGTGCCAGCAGCACCAGGGGGTCCGGGTTCCGAGAGACCCAGTACTTC	CASSTRGSGFRETQYF
TRBD2	TRBV4-1	.	TRBJ2-1	TGCGCCAGCAGCACTCCGGGGGGAGACAATGAGCAGTTCTTC	CASSTPGGDNEQFF
TRBD2	TRBV2	.	TRBJ2-5	TGTGCCAGCAGTCCGGGACTAGCGGGGGGACAAGAGACCCAGTACTTC	CASSPGLAGGQETQYF
TRBD1	TRBV15	.	TRBJ2-5	TGTGCCACCAGCAAAGACAGGGGACAAGAGACCCAGTACTTC	CATSKDRGQETQYF
TRBD1	TRBV6-5	once	TRBJ2-4	TGTGCCAGCAGAAGTACCGGGACAGGAGTTCAGTACTTC	CASRSTGTGVQYF
.	TRBV11-2	.	TRBJ1-4	TGTGCCAGCAGCTCCGGTAGGGGGACTAATGAAAAACTGTTTTTT	CASSSGRGTNEKLFF
.	TRBV2	.	TRBJ2-7	TGTGCCAGCAGTGACGACATCTACGAGCAGTACTTC	CASSDDIYEQYF
.	TRBV7-9	.	TRBJ1-2	TGTGCCAGCAGCCGGGAGAGGGGTGGCTACACCTTC	CASSRERGGYTF
.	TRBV6-6	.	TRBJ2-3	TGTGCCAGCAGTTACGTCGGCACAGATACGCAGTATTTT	CASSYVGTDTQYF
TRBD1	TRBV5-4	.	TRBJ1-1	TGTGCCAGCACCCACAGGGGGCAGGGGAGCGCTGAAGCTTTCTTT	CASTHRGQGSAEAFF
.	TRBV19	.	TRBJ2-2	TGTGCCAGTAGTATAGAAAGGCGGGGTCGCACCGGGGAGCTGTTTTTT	CASSIERRGRTGELFF
TRBD1	TRBV2	.	TRBJ2-5	TGTGCCAGCAGGGGGACGGGACAGGGGGCGGATGAGCAGTACTTC	CASRGTGQGADEQYF
TRBD2	TRBV5-6	.	TRBJ2-1	TGTGCCAGCAGTAGAGTTACTAGCGGGAGTAGGTCCTACAATGAGCAGTTCTTC	CASSRVTSGSRSYNEQFF
.	TRBV6-1	.	TRBJ1-1	TGTGCCAGCAGTGGGGAGACACTTATGAACACTGAAGCTTTCTTT	CASSGETLMNTEAFF